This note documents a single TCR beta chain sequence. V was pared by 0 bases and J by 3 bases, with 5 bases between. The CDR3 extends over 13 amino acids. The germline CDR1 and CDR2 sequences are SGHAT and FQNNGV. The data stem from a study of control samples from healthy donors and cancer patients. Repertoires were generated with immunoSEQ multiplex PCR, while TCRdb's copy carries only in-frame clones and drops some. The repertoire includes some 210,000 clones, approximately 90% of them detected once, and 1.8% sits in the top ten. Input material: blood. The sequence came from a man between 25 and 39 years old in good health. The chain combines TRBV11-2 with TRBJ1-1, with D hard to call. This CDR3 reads CASSLEQYTEAFF. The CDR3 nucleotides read TGTGCCAGCAGCTTAGAACAGTACACTGAAGCTTTCTTT.